Listed below are T cell receptor beta chains from one sample, sequenced in a study of cytomegalovirus exposure and HLA in healthy donors. The table came from immunoSEQ multiplex PCR; TCRdb's copy has only in-frame clones and leaves some out. The sample shows 150,000 to 200,000 clones, approximately 84% of them seen only once. The specimen sequenced was PBMCs. The receptors here all came from a girl under three years old in good health and CMV-seronegative. Each CDR3 is given with its conserved first and last residue. The D gene is left open where the match is weak. For some rows the clone size is stated as once, few or many, or as a class when expanded; others skip it.

CASSPTRQADGYTF	TGTGCCAGCAGTCCCACCCGACAGGCGGATGGCTACACCTTC	-	TRBJ1-2	TRBV2	once
CASSLGPTPGGQFF	TGTGCCAGCAGCTTAGGCCCGACCCCAGGGGGGCAGTTCTTC	TRBD1	TRBJ2-1	TRBV7-6	-
CSARQGYGYTF	TGCAGTGCTAGACAGGGCTATGGCTACACCTTC	-	TRBJ1-2	TRBV20-1	-
CASSFGTLNEQFF	TGTGCCAGCAGCTTCGGGACACTCAATGAGCAGTTCTTC	-	TRBJ2-1	TRBV5-8	-
CASSRYRVRVYGYTF	TGTGCCAGTAGTAGATACAGGGTCCGTGTCTACGGCTACACCTTC	-	TRBJ1-2	TRBV19	-
CASSQGRDRKTNEKLFF	TGTGCCAGCAGCCAAGGCCGAGACAGGAAAACTAATGAAAAACTGTTTTTT	-	TRBJ1-4	TRBV4-2	-
CASSIRSGRGSEQFF	TGTGCCAGTAGTATTAGGAGCGGGAGAGGTAGTGAGCAGTTCTTC	TRBD2	TRBJ2-1	TRBV19	-
CAIGQEGRIYGYTF	TGCGCCATCGGCCAGGAGGGTCGGATCTATGGCTACACCTTC	-	TRBJ1-2	TRBV23-1	-
CASSWRGRNGYTF	TGCGCCAGCAGCTGGAGGGGACGGAACGGCTACACCTTC	-	TRBJ1-2	TRBV5-1	-
CASSRQDTDTQYF	TGTGCCAGCAGTAGGCAGGACACAGATACGCAGTATTTT	-	TRBJ2-3	TRBV6-5	-
CASSQLTGWDIQYF	TGCGCCAGCAGCCAATTAACGGGGTGGGACATTCAGTACTTC	-	TRBJ2-4	TRBV4-1	-
CASSARAPPTDTQYF	TGTGCCAGCAGCGCACGAGCCCCCCCCACAGATACGCAGTATTTT	-	TRBJ2-3	TRBV9	-
CASLGQANGNEQFF	TGTGCCAGCTTGGGACAGGCCAACGGCAATGAGCAGTTCTTC	TRBD1	TRBJ2-1	TRBV6-1	-
CASSYTLDSNQPQHF	TGTGCCAGCAGTTACACACTAGATAGCAATCAGCCCCAGCATTTT	-	TRBJ1-5	TRBV6-5	once
CASSLLGADIGNYGYTF	TGCGCCAGCAGCTTGTTAGGGGCCGACATAGGAAACTATGGCTACACCTTC	-	TRBJ1-2	TRBV5-1	-
CASSLVADLGTYEQYF	TGTGCCAGCAGCTTAGTAGCGGACCTTGGGACCTACGAGCAGTACTTC	-	TRBJ2-7	TRBV7-2	-
CASSLDRGGAYEQYF	TGCGCCAGCAGCTTGGACAGGGGAGGCGCCTACGAGCAGTACTTC	-	TRBJ2-7	TRBV5-1	-